This TCR beta chain was captured in a study of beta chain features in type 1 diabetes. Study outcomes and limitations: VDJ junctions from patients with type 1 diabetes contained fewer insertions and more deletions. Sampled from patients, naive, central memory and Treg TCRB repertoires appeared more similar than those sampled from healthy donors. People with Type 1 diabetes carried modestly yet significantly shorter TCRB CDR3s in all four CD4+ subsets.

The CDR3 is made up of 15 amino acids. Germline loops: CDR1 SGHDT, CDR2 YYEEEE. V gave up 2 bases and J gave up 1 base, with 12 bases separating them. Cell sorting via CD45RO/CCR7/CD25/CD127/CD95/CD27 was performed to obtain CD4+ naive, central memory, regulatory and stem cell-like memory cells. Investigators reverse transcribed all isolated RNA, so they sequenced expressed TCRB transcripts. Some 3.3 million reads was the average for naive, central memory and regulatory T cell samples. Sequenced by immunoSEQ multiplex PCR; TCRdb stores in-frame clones only, minus some. The profile shows nearly 350,000 clones, over 7% of them singletons. Remarks on this clone: No antigen is known for it.

The sequenced sample consisted of central memory CD4+ T cells from blood. This receptor was taken from a man aged 30 to 45 with type 1 diabetes. V and J are TRBV5-6 and TRBJ1-1, with D uncertain. CDR3 DNA: TGTGCCAGCAGCTTCTGGTTGCGAACGAACACTGAAGCTTTCTTT. Translating gives CASSFWLRTNTEAFF.